Each of the 24 T cell receptor beta chains below was sequenced from the same sample in a study of blood T cell repertoires in COVID-19 (dated by TCRdb to 2018 to 2021). Library prep was done by the immunoSEQ multiplex PCR assay. TCRdb mirrors the immuneACCESS table, restricted to in-frame sequences. Some clones are absent from its copies; in checked studies, under half trace to an unresolved V gene, and the reason for the others is unknown. This sample holds fewer than 300,000 clones; 84% were observed only once. The biggest ten clones account for more than 1.4% of the sample. Sequenced: peripheral blood. These receptors came from a human donor with COVID-19, enrolled during active disease. The donor label of this sample is uncertain.

As regards this clone: Additional DNA sequences in this sample encode the identical CDR3. The rearrangement links TRBV6-5 to TRBJ2-2; TRBD1 aligns across 7 bases. Germline V gene data show CDR1 as MNHEY and CDR2 as SVGAGI. Germline trimming cut 4 bases from V and 2 bases from J; bases unmatched to any gene: 4. The CDR3 sequence is 15 residues long. CDR3: CASSLRQGNTGELFF. The CDR3 DNA follows: TGTGCCAGCAGTTTACGACAGGGCAACACCGGGGAGCTGTTTTTT.

V is TRBV12-2 and J is TRBJ1-5; TRBD1 is the table's D call, not checked against the DNA. TRBV12-2 is termed a pseudogene. This CDR3 has 17 amino acids. The CDR3 DNA reads TGTGCAAGTCGCTTAGGGGCGTCAGGGGGTGGTCGGCAGCCCCAGCATTTT. Translating gives CASRLGASGGGRQPQHF.

The chain combines TRBV28 with TRBJ2-3; TRBD1 matches 10 bases. Germline V gene data show CDR1 as MDHEN and CDR2 as SYDVKM. The V segment lost 5 bases and the J segment 4 bases; nucleotides outside the gene matches: 3. This CDR3 contains 14 residues. As DNA, the CDR3 is TGTGCCAGCAGTCGGACAGGGGGTGCAGATACGCAGTATTTT. Translated: CASSRTGGADTQYF.

The genes are TRBV18 and TRBJ1-4; no reliable D call. This CDR3 spans 13 amino acids. In germline, CDR1 is KGHSH, CDR2 LQKENI. The germline V and J ends were trimmed by 0 bases and 7 bases, with 6 bases remaining between them. CDR3 nucleotide sequence: TGTGCCAGCTCACCACCTCCCGGTGAAAAACTGTTTTTT. Encoded protein: CASSPPPGEKLFF.

This sequence joins TRBV10-1 and TRBJ2-3; D perhaps matches TRBD2 (5 bases). V was pared by 2 bases and J by 3 bases, with 15 bases between. CDR1 WNHNN and CDR2 SYGVQD come from the germline V gene (reference sequence). The CDR3 spans 16 residues. CDR3: CASSEGMDWQTDTQYF. CDR3 DNA sequence: TGCGCCAGCAGTGAGGGAATGGACTGGCAAACAGATACGCAGTATTTT.

The gene calls are TRBV5-1 and TRBJ1-6; 7 bases map to TRBD1. After removal of 3 bases from V and 7 bases from J, the junction contained 7 bases not matched to a gene. Germline V gene data show CDR1 as SGHRS and CDR2 as YFSETQ. CDR3 length: 15 residues. CDR3 coding DNA: TGCGCCAGCAGCTCACAGGGGTCCTTAAATTCACCCCTCCACTTT. The encoded protein is CASSSQGSLNSPLHF.

There are a few counts of this clone. The rearrangement uses TRBV6-5 and TRBJ1-6; 8 nucleotides match TRBD1. In germline, CDR1 is MNHEY, CDR2 SVGAGI. Germline trimming cut 2 bases from V and 7 bases from J; bases unmatched to any gene: 1. This CDR3 is 14 amino acids long. This CDR3 is CASSYRQGNSPLHF. The CDR3 DNA sequence: TGTGCCAGCAGTTACCGACAGGGGAATTCACCCCTCCACTTT.

The J gene is TRBJ1-2, the V gene TRBV30; D not resolved. V was cut by 1 base and J by 4 bases, with 10 bases left in between. The CDR3 runs 13 residues. The germline gives CDR1 GTSNPN, CDR2 SVGIG (reference sequence). The CDR3, as DNA: TGTGCCTGGAGTGATGCGTTCTCCTATGGCTACACCTTC. Translated, it gives CAWSDAFSYGYTF.

The V gene is TRBV3-1 (or the pseudogene TRBV3-2), the J gene TRBJ1-1, with TRBD1 as a possible D gene (6 bases). CDR1 and CDR2 from the germline V gene are LGHDT and YNNKEL (reference sequence). The V end lost 4 bases, the J end lost 4 bases, and 13 bases lay between the germline ends. The CDR3 covers 14 residues. This chain's CDR3 is CASSPHDRSTEAFF. In DNA form, the CDR3 reads TGTGCCAGCAGCCCTCACGACAGGAGCACTGAAGCTTTCTTT.

The rearrangement links TRBV28 to TRBJ1-1; 7 bases are a match to TRBD1. Germline lookup yields CDR1 MDHEN and CDR2 SYDVKM. This CDR3 region has 14 residues. After removal of 4 bases from V and 4 bases from J, the junction contained 6 bases not matched to a gene. CDR3 region: CASSSQGGRTEAFF. In DNA, the CDR3 is TGTGCCAGCAGTTCCCAAGGGGGCCGCACTGAAGCTTTCTTT.

The V and J genes are TRBV27 and TRBJ1-1; D ambiguous. This CDR3 spans 14 amino acids. Trimming shortened V by 5 bases and J by 4 bases, and 14 bases separated the two germline ends. Germline V gene lookup returns CDR1 MNHEY and CDR2 SMNVEV (reference sequence). CDR3 in DNA: TGTGCCAGCAGTCCGCTCGGGGTAAGCACTGAAGCTTTCTTT. Translating it yields CASSPLGVSTEAFF.

This clone came up once. The chain joins TRBV6-2 or TRBV6-3 to TRBJ2-5, with 8 positions matching TRBD1. The germline V gene has CDR1 MNHEY and CDR2 SVGEGT. This CDR3 has 14 amino acids. The V segment lost 6 bases and the J segment 1 base; nucleotides outside the gene matches: 4. The CDR3 nucleotides are TGTGCCAGCAGCCAGACAGGGGCCCAAGAGACCCAGTACTTC. It specifies CASSQTGAQETQYF.

The rearrangement joins TRBV4-3 to TRBJ2-3; 10 bases agree with TRBD2. Losses at the gene ends were 0 bases for V and 3 bases for J; bases not matched to a gene: 9. CDR3 size: 18 residues. Per germline, CDR1 LGHNA and CDR2 YSLEER. CDR3: CASSQDWGAGGPTDTQYF. The CDR3 DNA follows: TGCGCCAGCAGCCAAGATTGGGGAGCGGGAGGGCCAACAGATACGCAGTATTTT.

The J gene is TRBJ1-6, the V gene TRBV30, with a tentative D call TRBD1 (6 bases). Germline lookup yields CDR1 GTSNPN and CDR2 SVGIG (reference sequence). V was cut by 3 bases and J by 0 bases, with 9 bases left in between. The CDR3 spans 15 residues. For the CDR3, the DNA is TGTGCCTGGAGGGGGGCAGCCTCCTATAATTCACCCCTCCACTTT. This gives the protein CAWRGAASYNSPLHF.

V gene TRBV9 combines with J gene TRBJ2-2; 10 bases align to TRBD2. Germline V gives CDR1 SGDLS, CDR2 YYNGEE. J was trimmed by 6 bases and V by 4 bases; bases with no gene match: 9. The CDR3 loop spans 16 amino acids. As DNA, the CDR3 is TGTGCCAGCAGCACAAGCGGGAGGGCCAATCCCGGGGAGCTGTTTTTT. It encodes CASSTSGRANPGELFF.

The gene calls are TRBV9 and TRBJ2-5; TRBD2 matches at 10 bases. The V and J ends lost 4 bases and 5 bases, in that order; junction bases with no gene match: 8. The germline CDR1 and CDR2 sequences are SGDLS and YYNGEE. The CDR3 has 15 amino acids. The CDR3 reads CASSLPLAGDETQYF. As DNA, the CDR3 is TGTGCCAGCAGCCTACCCCTAGCGGGGGATGAGACCCAGTACTTC.

This chain links TRBV5-1 with TRBJ2-1; TRBD2 matches 8 bases. The CDR3 runs 14 residues. After removal of 5 bases from V and 5 bases from J, the junction contained 6 bases not matched to a gene. Germline V gene data show CDR1 as SGHRS and CDR2 as YFSETQ. The CDR3 region is CASRDTSGHNEQFF. The CDR3 region has the DNA TGCGCCAGCAGGGATACTAGCGGTCACAATGAGCAGTTCTTC.

The chain combines TRBV28 with TRBJ2-2; D is unclear. CDR1 and CDR2 (germline): MDHEN, SYDVKM. The CDR3 contains 16 residues. With 5 bases removed from V and 0 bases from J, the gap between germline ends came to 13 bases. CDR3 in amino acids: CASSPTSRSNTGELFF. The DNA of the CDR3 is TGTGCCAGCAGTCCCACGTCGCGCTCGAACACCGGGGAGCTGTTTTTT.

The CDR3 spells CASSYSRGGETQYF. The DNA of the CDR3 is TGTGCCAGCAGTTACTCGAGGGGGGGAGAGACCCAGTACTTC. The chain has TRBV6-6 and TRBJ2-5; the D gene is possibly TRBD2 (7 bases). CDR3 length: 14 amino acids. Germline V gives CDR1 MNHNY, CDR2 SVGAGI (reference sequence). The V and J ends lost 0 bases and 4 bases respectively, with 9 bases between them.

The chain couples TRBV18 to TRBJ2-7; 8 bases match TRBD1. This CDR3 spans 15 amino acids. Germline V gene data show CDR1 as KGHSH and CDR2 as LQKENI. Trimming took 2 bases from V and 5 from J; bases not matched to a gene: 8. The CDR3 loop is CASSPDQQGVNEQYF. For the CDR3, the DNA is TGTGCCAGCTCACCAGACCAACAGGGGGTAAACGAGCAGTACTTC.

The V and J genes are TRBV7-6 and TRBJ1-3; the match to TRBD1 covers 8 bases. Trimming removed 0 bases from V and 4 bases from J; junction bases left unmatched: 2. Germline V gene data show CDR1 as SGHVS and CDR2 as FNYEAQ. This CDR3 spans 15 amino acids. In nucleotides, the CDR3 is TGTGCCAGCAGCTTAGCAGACAGGGGCGGAAACACCATATATTTT. Amino acid sequence: CASSLADRGGNTIYF. Drawing the rest from reference TRBV7-6 and TRBJ1-3, the complete variable domain is GAGVSQSPRYKVTKRGQDVALRCDPISGHVSLYWYRQALGQGPEFLTYFNYEAQQDKSGLPNDRFSAERPEGSISTLTIQRTEQRDSAMYRCASSLADRGGNTIYFGEGSWLTVV.

The chain recombines TRBV7-5 with TRBJ1-1. TRBV7-5 has pseudogene status. The CDR3 contains 10 residues. CDR3 nucleotides: TGTGCCAGGCGTGTCACTGAAGCTTTCTTT. It codes for CARRVTEAFF.

The chain combines TRBV20-1 with TRBJ1-4; TRBD1 is a possible D gene (5 bases). Between the trimmed V and J ends, which lost 3 bases and 5 bases, there was a span of 13 bases. The CDR3 is 14 residues long. CDR1 DFQATT and CDR2 SNEGSKA come from the germline V gene (reference sequence). The CDR3 DNA sequence: TGCAGTGCTAGTGACCAGGGTGGAAATGAAAAACTGTTTTTT. This encodes CSASDQGGNEKLFF.

CDR3 sequence: CASSIRTSGNEQFF. For the CDR3, the DNA is TGTGCCAGTAGTATTCGGACTAGCGGCAATGAGCAGTTCTTC. The chain recombines TRBV19 with TRBJ2-1; 10 nucleotides align to TRBD2. Trimming removed 3 bases from V and 6 bases from J; junction bases left unmatched: 2. This CDR3 comprises 14 residues. The germline CDR1 and CDR2 sequences are LNHDA and SQIVND (reference sequence).